These 12 T cell receptor beta chains were sequenced from one sample in a study of T cells in Graves' hyperthyroidism and ophthalmopathy. Amplification targeted TCR beta CDR3 regions from RNA transcripts. An initial round of RT-PCR targeting the TCR CDR3 relied on the HTBI primer set. MiXCR was run by TCRdb on the multiplex PCR reads, yielding one entry per CDR3 protein. The top ten clones hold 30% to 35% of a sample with approximately 260,000 distinct CDR3 sequences, roughly 15% of them seen once. The sequencing input was blood. The receptors shown here come from a woman aged 50 to 60 with Graves' hyperthyroidism that later progressed to Graves' ophthalmopathy.

This clonotype was recorded at least ten times. The rearrangement links TRBV2 to TRBJ2-3; 8 positions match TRBD1. In germline, CDR1 is SNHLY, CDR2 FYNNEI. The V gene end was trimmed by 11 bases and the J gene end by 4 bases; junction bases not matched to a gene: 8. The CDR3 has 13 residues. CDR3 in DNA: TGTGCCGGCCGACAGGGGTGGGCAGATACGCAGTATTTT. Encoded protein: CAGRQGWADTQYF.

This clonotype was detected ten times or more. This sequence joins TRBV20-1 and TRBJ2-5; TRBD2 matches 9 bases. Germline lookup yields CDR1 DFQATT and CDR2 SNEGSKA (reference sequence). The CDR3 has 13 residues. The junction had 7 bases not matched to a gene; V was cut back by 6 bases and J by 5 bases. The CDR3 DNA reads as TGCAGTGCCCTTAGCGGGAGTGAGGAGACCCAGTACTTC. Its translation is CSALSGSEETQYF.

In this sample, this clonotype turned up many times. The rearrangement uses TRBV12-3 or TRBV12-4 and TRBJ2-2, with 12 nucleotides matching TRBD2. V dropped 6 bases and J dropped 5; count of bases not matched to a gene: 7. The CDR3 is made up of 16 amino acids. The CDR3 DNA reads as TGTGCCAGCAGCCGCGGGACTAGCGGGTGGACCGGGGAGCTGTTTTTT. Its protein product is CASSRGTSGWTGELFF.

This clonotype has a count of ten or more. The chain carries TRBV14 and TRBJ2-3; no firm D call. Per germline, CDR1 SGHDN and CDR2 FVKESK. The CDR3 extends over 12 amino acids. The ends were cut back, 0 bases at V and 7 bases at J, with 5 bases in the middle. The CDR3 spells CASSQDANTQYF. CDR3 sequence (DNA): TGTGCCAGCAGCCAAGATGCGAATACGCAGTATTTT.

V is TRBV28 and J is TRBJ2-3; 7 bases fit TRBD2. V shed 10 bases and J 2 bases; nucleotides not matched to a gene: 9. Germline V gene sequence: CDR1 MDHEN, CDR2 SYDVKM. The CDR3 spans 14 residues. In DNA form, the CDR3 reads TGTGCCATGGGGGGAGCGGGGACCACAGATACGCAGTATTTT. Encoded protein: CAMGGAGTTDTQYF.

This clonotype was picked up many times. The rearrangement links TRBV5-1 to TRBJ2-1, with 14 bases that match TRBD2. The CDR3 has 14 residues. The V gene's germline CDR1 is SGHRS and CDR2 YFSETQ. The ends lost 3 bases at V and 8 bases at J; junction bases unmatched: 1. The CDR3 protein is CASSWGLAGDEQFF. CDR3 bases: TGCGCCAGCAGCTGGGGACTAGCGGGAGATGAGCAGTTCTTC.

This clonotype was seen a few times. The gene calls are TRBV20-1 and TRBJ1-1, with a possible D match to TRBD1 (5 bases). The CDR3 sequence is 16 residues long. Trimming took off 0 bases at V and 10 bases at J, with 24 bases between the two ends. The germline V gene encodes CDR1 DFQATT and CDR2 SNEGSKA (reference sequence). The CDR3 spells CSARDGDPADPSGAFF. DNA of the CDR3: TGCAGTGCTAGAGATGGGGACCCTGCCGATCCGTCTGGAGCTTTCTTT.

This clonotype was observed at least ten times. The gene calls are TRBV28 and TRBJ2-5; 7 positions match TRBD1. J gave up 7 bases and V 6 bases, and 14 bases lay outside the gene matches. CDR1 and CDR2 from the germline V gene are MDHEN and SYDVKM. The CDR3 is 15 residues long. The CDR3 sequence is CASRPPGQRLLTQYF. The CDR3 region has the DNA TGTGCCAGCAGGCCCCCGGGACAGCGACTTTTGACCCAGTACTTC.

This clonotype was picked up many times. CDR3 nucleotide sequence: TGTGCCAGCAGCCTCGGGGACATCACAGATACGCAGTATTTT. It yields the protein CASSLGDITDTQYF. The chain employs TRBV7-3 and TRBJ2-3; the D gene is possibly TRBD1 (6 bases). This CDR3 contains 14 residues. V was pared by 5 bases and J by 2 bases, with 11 bases between. Germline V gene sequence: CDR1 SGHTA, CDR2 FQGTGA.

This clonotype appeared many times. The chain couples TRBV29-1 to TRBJ1-5; D possibly corresponds to TRBD1 (5 bases). From germline, CDR1 is SQVTM and CDR2 ANQGSEA. Trimming cost V 4 bases and J 1 base, with 5 bases left between them. This CDR3 is 12 amino acids long. The CDR3 reads CSVGGSNQPQHF. In DNA form, the CDR3 reads TGCAGCGTTGGGGGCAGCAATCAGCCCCAGCATTTT.

This clonotype showed up many times. The chain employs TRBV20-1 and TRBJ1-5; tentative D call: TRBD1 (6 bases). CDR3 length: 14 residues. V was shortened by 6 bases and J by 5 bases, with 17 bases between the two germline ends. Germline V lookup: CDR1 DFQATT, CDR2 SNEGSKA (reference sequence). As DNA, the CDR3 is TGCAGTGCAGACTTCGGGACACTTCATCAGCCCCAGCATTTT. Protein sequence: CSADFGTLHQPQHF.

This clonotype appeared a few times. The chain has TRBV6-6 and TRBJ2-7; D is uncertain. The germline gives CDR1 MNHNY, CDR2 SVGAGI (reference sequence). The CDR3 covers 16 residues. V was cut by 0 bases and J by 2 bases, with 14 bases left in between. The CDR3 reads CASSYSNRPATYEQYF. The CDR3, as DNA: TGTGCCAGCAGTTACTCTAACCGTCCTGCCACCTACGAGCAGTACTTC.